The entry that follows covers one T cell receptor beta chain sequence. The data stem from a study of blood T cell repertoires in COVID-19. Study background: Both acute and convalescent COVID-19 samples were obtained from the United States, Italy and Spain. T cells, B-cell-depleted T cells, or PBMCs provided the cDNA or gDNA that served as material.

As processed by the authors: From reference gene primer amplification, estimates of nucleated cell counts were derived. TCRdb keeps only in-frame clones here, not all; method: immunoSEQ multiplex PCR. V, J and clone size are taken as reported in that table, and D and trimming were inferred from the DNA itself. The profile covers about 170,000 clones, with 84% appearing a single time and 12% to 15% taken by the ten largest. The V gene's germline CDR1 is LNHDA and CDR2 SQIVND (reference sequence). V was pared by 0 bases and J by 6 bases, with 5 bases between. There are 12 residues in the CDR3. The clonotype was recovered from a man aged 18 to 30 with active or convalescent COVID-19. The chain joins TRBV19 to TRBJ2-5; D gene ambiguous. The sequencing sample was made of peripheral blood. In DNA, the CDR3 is TGTGCCAGTAGTATAGATCTAAAGACCCAGTACTTC. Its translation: CASSIDLKTQYF.